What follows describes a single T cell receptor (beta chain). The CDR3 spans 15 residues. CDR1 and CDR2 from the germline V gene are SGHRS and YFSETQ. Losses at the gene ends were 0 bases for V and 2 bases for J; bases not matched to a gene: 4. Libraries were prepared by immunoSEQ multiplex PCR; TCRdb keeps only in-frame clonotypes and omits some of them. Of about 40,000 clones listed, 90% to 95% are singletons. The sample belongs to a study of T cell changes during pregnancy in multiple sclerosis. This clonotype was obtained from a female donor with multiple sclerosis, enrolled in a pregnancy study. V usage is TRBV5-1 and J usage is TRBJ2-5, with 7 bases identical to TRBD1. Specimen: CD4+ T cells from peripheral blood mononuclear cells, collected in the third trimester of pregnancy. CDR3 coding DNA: TGCGCCAGCAGCTTGGGTGGCAGGGGGCAAGAGACCCAGTACTTC. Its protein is CASSLGGRGQETQYF. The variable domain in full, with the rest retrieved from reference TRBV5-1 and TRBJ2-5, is KAGVTQTPRYLIKTRGQQVTLSCSPISGHRSVSWYQQTPGQGLQFLFEYFSETQRNKGNFPGRFSGRQFSNSRSEMNVSTLELGDSALYLCASSLGGRGQETQYFGPGTRLLVL.